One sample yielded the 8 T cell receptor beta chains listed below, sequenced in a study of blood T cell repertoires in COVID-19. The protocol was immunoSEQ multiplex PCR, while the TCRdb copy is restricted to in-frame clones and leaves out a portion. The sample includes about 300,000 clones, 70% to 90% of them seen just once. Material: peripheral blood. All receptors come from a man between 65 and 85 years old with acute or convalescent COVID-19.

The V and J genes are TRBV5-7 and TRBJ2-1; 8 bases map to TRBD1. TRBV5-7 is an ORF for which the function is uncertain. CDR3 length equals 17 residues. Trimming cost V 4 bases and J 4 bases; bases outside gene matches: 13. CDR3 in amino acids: CASSPRDRRLYYNEQFF. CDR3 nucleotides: TGTGCCAGCAGCCCCCGGGACAGGCGGTTGTATTACAATGAGCAGTTCTTC.

This CDR3 reads CASSSYGGSNSPLHF. The CDR3 DNA sequence: TGTGCCAGCAGCTCTTACGGGGGTTCTAATTCACCCCTCCACTTT. V is TRBV7-3 and J is TRBJ1-6; D perhaps matches TRBD1 (5 bases). The CDR3 length is 15 residues. V gave up 4 bases and J gave up 6 bases, with 13 bases separating them. Germline values: CDR1 SGHTA, CDR2 FQGTGA.

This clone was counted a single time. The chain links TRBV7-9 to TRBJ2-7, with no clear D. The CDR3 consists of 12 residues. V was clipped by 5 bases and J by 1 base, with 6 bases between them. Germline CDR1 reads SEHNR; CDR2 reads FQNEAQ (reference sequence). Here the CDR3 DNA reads TGTGCCAGCAGCCAGATATCCTACGAGCAGTACTTC. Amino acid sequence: CASSQISYEQYF.

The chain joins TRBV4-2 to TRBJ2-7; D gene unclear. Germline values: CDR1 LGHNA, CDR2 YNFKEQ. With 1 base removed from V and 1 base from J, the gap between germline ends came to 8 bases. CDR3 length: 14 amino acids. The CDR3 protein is CASSQASRSYEQYF. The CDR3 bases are TGTGCCAGCAGCCAAGCTTCCCGGTCCTACGAGCAGTACTTC.

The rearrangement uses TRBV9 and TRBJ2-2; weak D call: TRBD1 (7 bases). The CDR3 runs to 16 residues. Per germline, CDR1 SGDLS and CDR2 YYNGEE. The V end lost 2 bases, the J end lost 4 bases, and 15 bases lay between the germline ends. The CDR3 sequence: CASSVGGTDITGELFF. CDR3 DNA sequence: TGTGCCAGCAGCGTTGGGGGGACAGATATCACCGGGGAGCTGTTTTTT.

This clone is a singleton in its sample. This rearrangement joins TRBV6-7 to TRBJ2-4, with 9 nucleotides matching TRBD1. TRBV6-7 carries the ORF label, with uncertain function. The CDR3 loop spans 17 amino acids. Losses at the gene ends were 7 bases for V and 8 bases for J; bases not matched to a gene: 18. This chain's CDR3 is CASTHPRAQGALDIQYF. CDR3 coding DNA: TGTGCCAGCACTCACCCTAGAGCACAGGGGGCGCTGGACATTCAGTACTTC.

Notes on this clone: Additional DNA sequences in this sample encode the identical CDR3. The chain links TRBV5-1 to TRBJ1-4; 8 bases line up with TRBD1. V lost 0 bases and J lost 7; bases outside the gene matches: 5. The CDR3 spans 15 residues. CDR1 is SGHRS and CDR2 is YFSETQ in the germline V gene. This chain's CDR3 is CASSLAGTGGEKLFF. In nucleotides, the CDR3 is TGCGCCAGCAGCTTGGCGGGGACAGGAGGTGAAAAACTGTTTTTT.

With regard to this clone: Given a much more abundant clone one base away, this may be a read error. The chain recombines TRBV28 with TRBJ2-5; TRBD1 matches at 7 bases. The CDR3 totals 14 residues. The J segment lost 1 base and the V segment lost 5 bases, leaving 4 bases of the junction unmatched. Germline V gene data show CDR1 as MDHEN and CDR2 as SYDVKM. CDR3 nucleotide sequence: TGTGCCAGCAGTCCGGGACAGTTCCAAGAGACCCAGTACTTC. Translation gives CASSPGQFQETQYF.